The rows below give T cell receptor beta chains drawn from one sample of a study of T cell clones after liver transplantation. Here immunoSEQ multiplex PCR was the method, and the copy in TCRdb shows in-frame clones only, minus some. Here the sample spans approximately 75,000 clones, 80% being singletons. This material consisted of CD4+ T cells from blood, taken 12 months after liver transplant. These receptors originate from a human patient who received a liver transplant. Some T cells here may be from the graft donor. Each CDR3 is given with its conserved first and last residue. The order of the fields is D gene, V gene, J gene, CDR3 protein. A D gene is named only where the DNA matches it firmly.

D: -
V: TRBV27
J: TRBJ1-2
CDR3: CASSPGTPYGYTF

D: -
V: TRBV28
J: TRBJ1-3
CDR3: CASSLWVGLGNTIYF

D: -
V: TRBV4-3
J: TRBJ2-3
CDR3: CASSPGTWTDTQYF

D: -
V: TRBV6-1
J: TRBJ1-5
CDR3: CASSERGNQPQHF

D: TRBD1
V: TRBV5-1
J: TRBJ1-1
CDR3: CASSYGGTGEAFF

D: TRBD2
V: TRBV5-1
J: TRBJ2-6
CDR3: CASSGEGSGVGANVLTF

D: -
V: TRBV5-1
J: TRBJ2-1
CDR3: CASSVSISSSYNEQFF

D: -
V: TRBV11-2
J: TRBJ2-7
CDR3: CASSLGSGTLGEQYF

D: TRBD1
V: TRBV5-8
J: TRBJ2-1
CDR3: CASSLGDFGTGEFF

D: TRBD1
V: TRBV2
J: TRBJ1-1
CDR3: CASEPGQQNTEAFF

D: -
V: TRBV15
J: TRBJ2-1
CDR3: CATSKAGRTYNEQFF

D: -
V: TRBV4-1
J: TRBJ2-5
CDR3: CASSQGLVILGTQYF

D: -
V: TRBV5-4
J: TRBJ2-7
CDR3: CASTTWGVLGQYF

D: TRBD2
V: TRBV10-1
J: TRBJ2-1
CDR3: CASSLAGAGYNEQFF

D: TRBD2
V: TRBV5-6
J: TRBJ2-7
CDR3: CASSPGTSGSYQYF

D: TRBD1
V: TRBV29-1
J: TRBJ2-7
CDR3: CSVRTGSYEQYF

D: -
V: TRBV5-4
J: TRBJ1-2
CDR3: CASSSLAGYTF

D: -
V: TRBV6-5
J: TRBJ1-3
CDR3: CASSYSPSGNTIYF

D: -
V: TRBV6-6
J: TRBJ1-2
CDR3: CASSYRRDTGYTF

D: -
V: TRBV30
J: TRBJ1-1
CDR3: CAWSVRAGYTEAFF

D: -
V: TRBV7-2
J: TRBJ2-3
CDR3: CASSSGVTDTQYF

D: TRBD1
V: TRBV5-1
J: TRBJ1-1
CDR3: CASSPTNLGQGGTEAFF

D: -
V: TRBV6-1
J: TRBJ2-5
CDR3: CASSGGPGNQETQYF

D: -
V: TRBV29-1
J: TRBJ2-2
CDR3: CSGGLRGGELFF

D: TRBD1
V: TRBV5-6
J: TRBJ2-4
CDR3: CASSHRDSPNIQYF

D: TRBD1
V: TRBV10-2
J: TRBJ1-5
CDR3: CASSEQGRQPQHF

D: -
V: TRBV25-1
J: TRBJ1-4
CDR3: CASRQNEKLFF

D: TRBD2
V: TRBV5-6
J: TRBJ2-2
CDR3: CASSLGLAFGGELFF

D: TRBD1
V: TRBV2
J: TRBJ1-1
CDR3: CASRGQPNTEAFF

D: TRBD1
V: TRBV12-5
J: TRBJ2-1
CDR3: CASARDRPDDEQFF

D: -
V: TRBV6-1
J: TRBJ2-1
CDR3: CASSEVLVNEQFF

D: -
V: TRBV5-1
J: TRBJ2-3
CDR3: CASSGGPGDTQYF

D: -
V: TRBV6-6
J: TRBJ1-2
CDR3: CASSNTGNYGYTF

D: -
V: TRBV15
J: TRBJ2-5
CDR3: CATSREDVQETQYF

D: -
V: TRBV2
J: TRBJ2-5
CDR3: CASRRALAARRSETQYF

D: -
V: TRBV20-1
J: TRBJ2-1
CDR3: CSAREHEQFF

D: -
V: TRBV19
J: TRBJ1-4
CDR3: CASSMGGSNEKLFF

D: -
V: TRBV27
J: TRBJ2-3
CDR3: CASRPTAPDTQYF

D: -
V: TRBV29-1
J: TRBJ2-1
CDR3: CSVDKIYRAYNEQFF

D: -
V: TRBV2
J: TRBJ2-1
CDR3: CASTERRDYNEQFF

D: TRBD2
V: TRBV27
J: TRBJ2-1
CDR3: CASSLGAGDSYNEQFF

D: TRBD1
V: TRBV2
J: TRBJ1-2
CDR3: CASSLSGQAYGYTF

D: TRBD2
V: TRBV4-1
J: TRBJ2-7
CDR3: CASSQDRLAGYEQYF

D: -
V: TRBV2
J: TRBJ2-2
CDR3: CASRADVSHGELFF

D: -
V: TRBV6-1
J: TRBJ1-2
CDR3: CASTPSLSGYGYTF

D: TRBD1
V: TRBV7-2
J: TRBJ2-7
CDR3: CASSGDSLFNYEQYF

D: TRBD1
V: TRBV5-1
J: TRBJ2-5
CDR3: CASSPIQGTGGVKTQYF

D: -
V: TRBV19
J: TRBJ1-2
CDR3: CASSRDGGPGGYGYTF

D: -
V: TRBV9
J: TRBJ1-5
CDR3: CASSPFGNGQPQHF

D: -
V: TRBV28
J: TRBJ2-4
CDR3: CASSPPYGNIQYF

D: -
V: TRBV7-2
J: TRBJ2-2
CDR3: CASSLYWGNTGELFF